The 3 T cell receptor beta chains below all came from one sample that was sequenced in a study of T cells expressing NK-cell markers. Reanalyzing the 5' RACE reads, TCRdb keeps one entry per CDR3 protein, without DNA. With roughly 160,000 distinct CDR3 sequences in the sample, the ten largest clones hold 20%. Sequenced material: blood T cells: a sorted CD56 or NKG2C T cell subset, CD4+ or CD8+ T cells, or bulk PBMC T cells (not recorded which). These receptors were obtained from a man between 18 and 69 years old in good health.

This chain joins TRBV2 and TRBJ1-3. In germline, CDR1 is SNHLY, CDR2 FYNNEI. The CDR3 extends over 14 amino acids. CDR3 amino acids: CASSVATSGNTIYF.

The gene calls are TRBV20-1 and TRBJ1-6. The CDR3 covers 14 residues. Germline V CDR1 and CDR2: DFQATT, SNEGSKA (reference sequence). The CDR3 region is CSARNSFGESPLHF.

The V call is TRBV2, the J call TRBJ2-2. The germline CDR1 and CDR2 sequences are SNHLY and FYNNEI. This CDR3 is 14 amino acids long. The CDR3: CASSDHFNTGELFF.